What follows are 28 T cell receptor beta chains derived from one specimen sequenced in a study of shared clonotypes between healthy human individuals. This table comes from immunoSEQ multiplex PCR, and its TCRdb copy is limited to in-frame clones, with some not included. Of around 2.3 million clones listed, under 97% are singletons. Sequencing used naive CD4+ T cells sorted from blood. Subset here: CD45RA+ positively selected. Receptors originate from a man aged 18 to 35 in good health.

V usage is TRBV18 and J usage is TRBJ2-7; D gene ambiguous. The germline V gene encodes CDR1 KGHSH and CDR2 LQKENI. V was shortened by 1 base and J by 0 bases, with 7 bases between the two germline ends. The CDR3 is made up of 14 amino acids. The CDR3 DNA follows: TGTGCCAGCTCACCACAAGTTCCCTCCTACGAGCAGTACTTC. Translation gives CASSPQVPSYEQYF.

The chain combines TRBV7-8 with TRBJ2-1, with D perhaps matching TRBD2 (6 bases). Germline V lookup: CDR1 SGHVS, CDR2 FQNEAQ. The CDR3 is made up of 11 amino acids. Trimming pared 5 bases from V and 10 bases from J, leaving 9 bases between. The CDR3 DNA sequence: TGTGCCAGCAGCCCCCGGGAGGAGCAGTTCTTC. Protein sequence: CASSPREEQFF.

V and J are TRBV7-2 and TRBJ2-7, with 11 bases lining up with TRBD2. The CDR3 is 16 amino acids. The germline V gene has CDR1 SGHTA and CDR2 FQGNSA. V lost 5 bases, J lost 2 bases, and 8 bases stayed unmatched. The CDR3 protein is CASSLPTSGSAYEQYF. The CDR3 DNA reads as TGTGCCAGCAGCCTACCCACTAGCGGGAGCGCCTACGAGCAGTACTTC.

DNA of the CDR3: TGCGCCAGCAGCTTGATTTCCCGGGGGAACACCGGGGAGCTGTTTTTT. It codes for CASSLISRGNTGELFF. The chain recombines TRBV5-1 with TRBJ2-2, with a weak D call TRBD2 (5 bases). The CDR3 has 16 residues. Trimming shortened V by 1 base and J by 1 base, and 11 bases separated the two germline ends. CDR1 and CDR2 (germline): SGHRS, YFSETQ.

V and J are TRBV28 and TRBJ1-6; D not resolved. This CDR3 has 12 amino acids. Trimming removed 5 bases from V and 5 bases from J, with 4 bases in between. In germline, CDR1 is MDHEN, CDR2 SYDVKM. This chain's CDR3 is CASSNNNSPLHF. The DNA of the CDR3 is TGTGCCAGCAGTAACAATAATTCACCCCTCCACTTT.

The chain recombines TRBV4-1 with TRBJ2-1, with D possibly TRBD2 on 6 matching bases. CDR3 length: 15 residues. V lost 4 bases and J lost 2, with 12 bases in between. Germline V gives CDR1 MGHRA, CDR2 YSYEKL. The CDR3 DNA follows: TGCGCCAGCAGCCCAGGGAGGAGCGCCTACAATGAGCAGTTCTTC. This encodes CASSPGRSAYNEQFF.

The chain recombines TRBV10-1 with TRBJ2-3; 8 bases are shared with TRBD2. The CDR3 is 15 amino acids. V dropped 8 bases and J dropped 6; count of bases not matched to a gene: 13. The germline gives CDR1 WNHNN, CDR2 SYGVQD (reference sequence). The CDR3 region is CASSVTLAGGDTQYF. The CDR3 nucleotides are TGCGCCAGCTCGGTCACGCTAGCGGGCGGGGATACGCAGTATTTT.

The chain is built from TRBV10-3 and TRBJ2-5; 9 bases are shared with TRBD1. Per the germline V gene, CDR1 is ENHRY and CDR2 is SYGVKD. This CDR3 comprises 15 residues. Trimming removed 6 bases from V and 5 bases from J; junction bases left unmatched: 10. The CDR3 region has the DNA TGTGCCATCAGGATAGGGACAGGGCCTATGGAGACCCAGTACTTC. Encoded protein: CAIRIGTGPMETQYF.

The gene calls are TRBV10-3 and TRBJ2-5; D remains ambiguous. V shed 0 bases and J shed 3 bases, with 14 bases lying between them. Germline lookup yields CDR1 ENHRY and CDR2 SYGVKD. The length of the CDR3 is 16 residues. In nucleotides, the CDR3 is TGTGCCATCAGTGAGTCGAACGGCCCAACCGAAGAGACCCAGTACTTC. Amino acid sequence: CAISESNGPTEETQYF.

In the case of this clone: Other DNA sequences from this sample encode an identical CDR3 as well. V is TRBV29-1 and J is TRBJ2-5; a possible D gene is TRBD2 (5 bases). Per the germline V gene, CDR1 is SQVTM and CDR2 is ANQGSEA. The V end lost 6 bases, the J end lost 2 bases, and 10 bases lay between the germline ends. The CDR3 loop spans 12 amino acids. The CDR3 nucleotides are TGCAGCGTCGGAGGCGCACAAGAGACCCAGTACTTC. It codes for CSVGGAQETQYF.

This clone has just a few counts. Other nucleotide sequences in the sample specify the same CDR3. The chain joins TRBV6-1 to TRBJ2-7, with unresolved D. This CDR3 has 10 residues. V was clipped by 6 bases and J by 2 bases, with 2 bases between them. Germline-derived CDR1 and CDR2 are MNHNS and SASEGT. CDR3 bases: TGTGCCAGCAGCGCCTACGAGCAGTACTTC. Its translation: CASSAYEQYF.

This sequence joins TRBV5-8 and TRBJ1-3; no reliable D call. The germline gives CDR1 SGHTS, CDR2 YDEGEE. This CDR3 is 15 amino acids long. Trimming took 0 bases from V and 0 from J, leaving 7 bases between them. The CDR3 loop reads CASSLGSSSGNTIYF. The CDR3 nucleotides read TGTGCCAGCAGCTTGGGCAGCTCCTCTGGAAACACCATATATTTT.

This clone has just one count. The V gene is TRBV28, the J gene TRBJ2-7, with D perhaps matching TRBD1 or TRBD2 (6 bases each). The CDR3 runs to 12 residues. Between the trimmed V and J ends, which lost 7 bases and 11 bases, there was a span of 18 bases. CDR1 MDHEN and CDR2 SYDVKM come from the germline V gene. CDR3 amino acids: CASITTRGPKYF. The CDR3 DNA is TGTGCCAGCATAACTACCCGGGGGCCGAAGTACTTC.

The rearrangement links TRBV5-1 to TRBJ2-1; a possible D gene is TRBD2 (5 bases). V was cut by 0 bases and J by 7 bases, with 14 bases left in between. The CDR3 contains 15 residues. Germline CDR1 and CDR2: SGHRS and YFSETQ. This CDR3 is CASSLDPGSGNEQFF. CDR3 nucleotides: TGCGCCAGCAGCTTGGACCCGGGATCCGGTAATGAGCAGTTCTTC.

The CDR3, as DNA: TGTGCCAGCAGGAACTCAGGGACAGTCATCGAGCAGTACTTC. Encoded protein: CASRNSGTVIEQYF. This chain links TRBV6-1 with TRBJ2-7; TRBD1 matches at 7 bases. J gave up 6 bases and V 6 bases, and 11 bases lay outside the gene matches. Germline CDR1 and CDR2: MNHNS and SASEGT. There are 14 residues in the CDR3.

The chain is built from TRBV6-5 and TRBJ2-3; D not certain. Trimming shortened V by 2 bases and J by 0 bases, and 9 bases separated the two germline ends. The germline V gene has CDR1 MNHEY and CDR2 SVGAGI. The CDR3 contains 15 residues. CDR3 residues: CASSYGPDSTDTQYF. CDR3 coding DNA: TGTGCCAGCAGTTACGGGCCCGACAGCACAGATACGCAGTATTTT.

This clone was found once. Compared with germline, one end of the junction differs, possibly owing to a read error. Other nucleotide sequences from this sample produce the same CDR3. This chain connects TRBV29-1 to TRBJ2-7; TRBD1 agrees at 7 bases. Germline-derived CDR1 and CDR2 are SQVTM and ANQGSEA. CDR3 length: 13 amino acids. The CDR3 protein is CSVEGDSSYEQYF. The CDR3, as DNA: TGCAGCGTAGAAGGGGACAGCTCCTACGAGCAGTACTTC.

This sequence joins TRBV7-9 and TRBJ2-2, with D perhaps TRBD1 (6 bases). With 5 bases removed from V and 6 bases from J, the gap between germline ends came to 10 bases. The CDR3 has 13 amino acids. Per germline, CDR1 SEHNR and CDR2 FQNEAQ (reference sequence). This CDR3 is CASSQQGPGELFF. The CDR3 nucleotides are TGTGCCAGCAGCCAACAGGGTCCCGGGGAGCTGTTTTTT.

On this clone itself: One junction end does not reproduce the germline sequence, and a read error may be involved. The CDR3 region is CASSLVRGGRPVF. The CDR3 DNA is TGTGCCAGCAGTTTAGTGCGGGGGGGCCGCCCGGTCTTC. The rearrangement uses TRBV28 and TRBJ2-1; 9 nucleotides align to TRBD2. CDR1 is MDHEN and CDR2 is SYDVKM in the germline V gene. The CDR3 spans 13 residues.

CDR3 nucleotide sequence: TGTGCCAGCAGTACCCGGAGAGGGGAACCTAATGAAAAACTGTTTTTT. It encodes CASSTRRGEPNEKLFF. J is TRBJ1-4 and V is TRBV25-1, with D tentatively TRBD1 (5 bases). The CDR3 loop spans 16 amino acids. Germline V gene data show CDR1 as MGHDK and CDR2 as SYGVNS. V was trimmed by 5 bases and J by 3 bases, leaving 16 bases between them.

This clone was recorded a few times. The V and J genes are TRBV9 and TRBJ1-1; D gene ambiguous. The CDR3 length is 13 residues. Germline-derived CDR1 and CDR2 are SGDLS and YYNGEE. Trimming left V 0 bases short and J 3 bases short, with 6 bases between. The CDR3 bases are TGTGCCAGCAGCGTAGCTCCAGACACTGAAGCTTTCTTT. Residues: CASSVAPDTEAFF.

The rearrangement joins TRBV2 to TRBJ2-1, with 12 nucleotides matching TRBD2. The germline gives CDR1 SNHLY, CDR2 FYNNEI. The CDR3 spans 13 residues. The J segment lost 5 bases and the V segment lost 9 bases, leaving 2 bases of the junction unmatched. CDR3 sequence: CASTSGRNNEQFF. The CDR3 region has the DNA TGTGCCAGTACTAGCGGGAGGAACAATGAGCAGTTCTTC.

The gene calls are TRBV5-1 and TRBJ2-5; D gene unclear. Germline CDR1 SGHRS, CDR2 YFSETQ. The germline V and J ends were trimmed by 2 bases and 1 base, with 12 bases remaining between them. The CDR3 totals 15 residues. CDR3 DNA: TGCGCCAGCAGCTTAACTTCAAGATCCCAAGAGACCCAGTACTTC. This codes for CASSLTSRSQETQYF. Together with reference TRBV5-1 and TRBJ2-5, the CDR3 gives the full variable domain: KAGVTQTPRYLIKTRGQQVTLSCSPISGHRSVSWYQQTPGQGLQFLFEYFSETQRNKGNFPGRFSGRQFSNSRSEMNVSTLELGDSALYLCASSLTSRSQETQYFGPGTRLLVL.

This CDR3 reads CASSEGWSVRAQHF. The DNA of the CDR3 is TGTGCCAGCAGTGAAGGATGGTCAGTCAGGGCCCAGCATTTT. The rearrangement joins TRBV6-1 to TRBJ1-5; tentative D call: TRBD1 (5 bases). Germline values: CDR1 MNHNS, CDR2 SASEGT. The CDR3 spans 14 residues. Trimming cost V 1 base and J 11 bases, with 15 bases left between them.

The chain is built from TRBV27 and TRBJ2-3, with 7 bases aligning to TRBD2. This CDR3 region has 16 residues. V was pared by 2 bases and J by 1 base, with 6 bases of the junction left unmatched. Germline V gene sequence: CDR1 MNHEY, CDR2 SMNVEV (reference sequence). This CDR3 reads CASSLASGAGTDTQYF. The CDR3 DNA is TGTGCCAGCAGTTTAGCTAGCGGTGCTGGCACAGATACGCAGTATTTT.

The sample holds one count of this clone. The identical CDR3 is also encoded by other nucleotide sequences in the sample. The J gene is TRBJ1-2, the V gene TRBV18, with 7 bases that match TRBD1. V shed 3 bases and J 4 bases; nucleotides not matched to a gene: 2. The CDR3 loop spans 13 amino acids. Germline assignment: CDR1 KGHSH and CDR2 LQKENI. The CDR3 nucleotides read TGTGCCAGCTCACCTTCAGGGGGCTATGGCTACACCTTC. It translates to CASSPSGGYGYTF.

The chain recombines TRBV5-1 with TRBJ2-1; D may be TRBD2 (6 bases). The CDR3 extends over 15 amino acids. From germline, CDR1 is SGHRS and CDR2 YFSETQ. V was trimmed by 0 bases and J by 4 bases, leaving 11 bases between them. The CDR3 region has the DNA TGCGCCAGCAGCTTGGACGGGAGTGGGTACAATGAGCAGTTCTTC. Its translation: CASSLDGSGYNEQFF.

The chain uses TRBV5-1 and TRBJ2-7; 7 bases align to TRBD2. The V gene end was trimmed by 4 bases and the J gene end by 1 base; junction bases not matched to a gene: 5. CDR3 length: 14 amino acids. CDR1 is SGHRS, CDR2 YFSETQ, per germline. CDR3 bases: TGCGCCAGCAGCACAGGACTAGTTTCCTACGAGCAGTACTTC. This encodes CASSTGLVSYEQYF.